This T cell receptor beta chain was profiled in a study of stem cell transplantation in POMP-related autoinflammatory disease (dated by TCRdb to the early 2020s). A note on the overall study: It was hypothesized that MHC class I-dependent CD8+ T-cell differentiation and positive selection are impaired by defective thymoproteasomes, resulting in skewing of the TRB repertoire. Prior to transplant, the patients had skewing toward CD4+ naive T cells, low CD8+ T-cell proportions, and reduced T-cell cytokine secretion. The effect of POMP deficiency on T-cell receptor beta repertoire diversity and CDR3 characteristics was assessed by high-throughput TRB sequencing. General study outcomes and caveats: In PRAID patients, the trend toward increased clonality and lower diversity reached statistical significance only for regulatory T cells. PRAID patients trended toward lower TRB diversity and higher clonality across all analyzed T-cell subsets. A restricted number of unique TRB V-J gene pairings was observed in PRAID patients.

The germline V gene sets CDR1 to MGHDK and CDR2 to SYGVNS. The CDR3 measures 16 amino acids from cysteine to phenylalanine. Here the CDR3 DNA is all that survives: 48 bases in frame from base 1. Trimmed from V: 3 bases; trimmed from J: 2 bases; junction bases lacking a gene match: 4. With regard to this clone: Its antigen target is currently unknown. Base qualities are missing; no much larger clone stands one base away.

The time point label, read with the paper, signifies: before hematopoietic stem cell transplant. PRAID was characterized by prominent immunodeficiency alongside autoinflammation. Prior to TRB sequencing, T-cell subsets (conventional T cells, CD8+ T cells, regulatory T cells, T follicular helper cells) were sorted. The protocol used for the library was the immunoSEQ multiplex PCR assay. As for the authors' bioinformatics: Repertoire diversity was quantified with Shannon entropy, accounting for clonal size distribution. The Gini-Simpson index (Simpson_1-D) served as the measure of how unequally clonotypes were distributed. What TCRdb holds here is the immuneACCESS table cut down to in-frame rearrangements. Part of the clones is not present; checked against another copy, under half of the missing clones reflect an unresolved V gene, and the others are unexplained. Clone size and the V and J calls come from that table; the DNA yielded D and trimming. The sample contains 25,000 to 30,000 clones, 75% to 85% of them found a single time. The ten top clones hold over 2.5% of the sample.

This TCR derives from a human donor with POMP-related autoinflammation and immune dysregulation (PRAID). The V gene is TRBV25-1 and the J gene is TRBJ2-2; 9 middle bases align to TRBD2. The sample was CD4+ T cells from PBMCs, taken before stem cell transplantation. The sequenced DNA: TGTGCCAGCAGTGAGAGGACTAGCGTTAACACCGGGGAGCTGTTTTTT. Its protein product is CASSERTSVNTGELFF.